These 30 T cell receptor beta chains came from one sample sequenced in a study of beta chain features in type 1 diabetes. Expressed TCRB transcripts were sequenced because the entire RNA isolate underwent reverse transcription. The table came from immunoSEQ multiplex PCR; TCRdb's copy has only in-frame clones and leaves some out. The profile shows some 900,000 clones, 15% to 20% of them singletons. Specimen: naive CD4+ T cells from blood. The source of these receptors is a woman between 18 and 29 years old in good health.

This clone was seen just once. V is TRBV6-1 and J is TRBJ2-1; D perhaps matches TRBD2 (6 bases). The germline V gene encodes CDR1 MNHNS and CDR2 SASEGT. The CDR3 is 15 residues long. V gave up 8 bases and J gave up 1 base, with 15 bases separating them. The CDR3 here is CASEHTSRSYNEQFF. CDR3 DNA sequence: TGTGCCAGCGAACACACTAGCAGGTCCTACAATGAGCAGTTCTTC.

CDR3 loop: CASSLGGIGGNTIYF. The CDR3 DNA reads TGTGCCAGCAGTTTAGGTGGCATTGGTGGAAACACCATATATTTT. The rearrangement uses TRBV28 and TRBJ1-3; D is undetermined. Trimming pared 2 bases from V and 3 bases from J, leaving 11 bases between. This CDR3 region has 15 residues. From germline, CDR1 is MDHEN and CDR2 SYDVKM.

V and J are TRBV7-2 and TRBJ2-5; D gene ambiguous. The CDR3 spans 16 residues. Germline assignment: CDR1 SGHTA and CDR2 FQGNSA. V lost 3 bases to trimming and J lost 4 bases, with 18 bases between them. The CDR3 region has the DNA TGTGCCAGCAGCTTCATTGGTCGCGTGAGCCGAGAGACCCAGTACTTC. Its translation is CASSFIGRVSRETQYF.

This clone was picked up a small number of times. CDR3 DNA: TGTGCCAGCAGCTTAGACCACCCAGGAGATGGCTACACCTTC. It codes for CASSLDHPGDGYTF. The chain joins TRBV7-9 to TRBJ1-2; no clear D gene. Germline V gene data show CDR1 as SEHNR and CDR2 as FQNEAQ (reference sequence). The V end lost 1 base, the J end lost 6 bases, and 12 bases lay between the germline ends. The CDR3 length is 14 residues.

The chain uses TRBV4-3 and TRBJ2-2, with TRBD2 matching over 7 bases. The V gene end was trimmed by 1 base and the J gene end by 6 bases; junction bases not matched to a gene: 8. This CDR3 is 16 amino acids long. Germline lookup yields CDR1 LGHNA and CDR2 YSLEER. CDR3 in amino acids: CASSQGGEGLAGELFF. CDR3 in DNA: TGCGCCAGCAGCCAAGGTGGGGAGGGCCTAGCCGGGGAGCTGTTTTTT.

The CDR3 region is CSVEAQAPGYEQYF. CDR3 nucleotides: TGCAGCGTTGAAGCCCAAGCCCCAGGATACGAGCAGTACTTC. This chain joins TRBV29-1 and TRBJ2-7; D is uncertain. V was trimmed by 1 base and J by 4 bases, leaving 14 bases between them. The CDR3 spans 14 residues. Germline V gives CDR1 SQVTM, CDR2 ANQGSEA.

This clone occurred a few times. V gene TRBV2 combines with J gene TRBJ2-1, with D maybe TRBD1 (5 bases). CDR1 is SNHLY and CDR2 is FYNNEI in the germline V gene. This CDR3 contains 14 residues. Trimming stripped 4 bases from V and 5 bases from J, with 12 bases between. The CDR3 sequence: CASSVSQGNNEQFF. The CDR3 DNA reads TGTGCCAGCAGTGTTAGCCAGGGCAACAATGAGCAGTTCTTC.

The V and J genes are TRBV12-2 and TRBJ2-1; the table's D call, TRBD2, has no DNA check behind it. TRBV12-2 is an annotated pseudogene. This CDR3 comprises 17 residues. This CDR3 is CASRLAQGLAGSNEQFF. The CDR3 nucleotides read TGTGCAAGTCGCTTAGCGCAGGGACTAGCGGGATCAAATGAGCAGTTCTTC.

This chain joins TRBV5-1 and TRBJ2-6; 8 bases match TRBD1. CDR3 length: 16 amino acids. Germline loops: CDR1 SGHRS, CDR2 YFSETQ. The trim removed 10 bases at V and 0 bases at J, leaving 9 bases unmatched. CDR3 sequence: CAVRTGTSSGANVLTF. The DNA of the CDR3 is TGCGCCGTGCGGACAGGGACGAGCTCTGGGGCCAACGTCCTGACTTTC.

This clone was picked up a small number of times. This rearrangement joins TRBV20-1 to TRBJ1-2, with D possibly being TRBD1 (5 bases). Looked up from germline, CDR1 is DFQATT and CDR2 is SNEGSKA (reference sequence). The CDR3 has 11 amino acids. Trimming removed 3 bases from V and 8 bases from J, with 10 bases in between. Here the CDR3 DNA reads TGCAGTGCTAGGGGGACTGTAGGCTACACCTTC. Amino acid sequence: CSARGTVGYTF.

J is TRBJ1-2 and V is TRBV5-1; D gene ambiguous. The CDR3 is 14 residues long. V gave up 4 bases and J gave up 4 bases, with 14 bases separating them. The germline CDR1 and CDR2 sequences are SGHRS and YFSETQ. In DNA, the CDR3 is TGCGCCAGCAGCGAAAACGACCGACGCTATGGCTACACCTTC. This codes for CASSENDRRYGYTF. Complete variable domain (other parts from reference TRBV5-1 and TRBJ1-2): KAGVTQTPRYLIKTRGQQVTLSCSPISGHRSVSWYQQTPGQGLQFLFEYFSETQRNKGNFPGRFSGRQFSNSRSEMNVSTLELGDSALYLCASSENDRRYGYTFGSGTRLTVV.

This clone was observed a few times. The chain carries TRBV11-1 and TRBJ2-1; D possibly corresponds to TRBD2 (6 bases). The CDR3 runs 15 residues. Germline CDR1 and CDR2: SGHAT and FQDESV (reference sequence). V was trimmed by 7 bases and J by 1 base, leaving 14 bases between them. CDR3 residues: CASTPAGGSYNEQFF. The CDR3 DNA is TGTGCCAGCACCCCGGCTGGGGGGTCCTACAATGAGCAGTTCTTC. Looking up the rest from reference TRBV11-1 and TRBJ2-1 gives the full variable domain: EAEVAQSPRYKITEKSQAVAFWCDPISGHATLYWYRQILGQGPELLVQFQDESVVDDSQLPKDRFSAERLKGVDSTLKIQPAELGDSAMYLCASTPAGGSYNEQFFGPGTRLTVL.

The sample holds a few counts of this clone. The chain couples TRBV11-3 to TRBJ2-1; D unresolved. Trimming took off 3 bases at V and 4 bases at J, with 4 bases between the two ends. CDR1 and CDR2 from the germline V gene are SGHNT and YENEEA. CDR3 size: 12 residues. Written as DNA, the CDR3 is TGTGCCAGCAGCTTCAGGTACAATGAGCAGTTCTTC. It translates to CASSFRYNEQFF.

This clone came up a few times. The chain employs TRBV7-2 and TRBJ2-1; 8 nucleotides align to TRBD2. The V and J ends lost 0 bases and 0 bases, in that order; junction bases with no gene match: 10. The V gene's germline CDR1 is SGHTA and CDR2 FQGNSA. The CDR3 is made up of 19 amino acids. In DNA, the CDR3 is TGTGCCAGCAGCTTAGCTTGGCGGGAGGCAGGAAGCTCCTACAATGAGCAGTTCTTC. This sequence encodes CASSLAWREAGSSYNEQFF.

V is TRBV28 and J is TRBJ2-7; 9 bases map to TRBD2. From germline, CDR1 is MDHEN and CDR2 SYDVKM. V lost 2 bases, J lost 4 bases, and 6 bases stayed unmatched. The CDR3 is made up of 15 amino acids. The CDR3 loop is CASSLVSGSKYEQYF. CDR3 nucleotide sequence: TGTGCCAGCAGTTTAGTTAGCGGGAGTAAGTACGAGCAGTACTTC.

The table lists this clone with many counts. This chain connects TRBV19 to TRBJ1-1; D is undetermined. V lost 7 bases and J 1 base, leaving 10 bases between the germline ends. The CDR3 consists of 13 residues. Germline V gene lookup returns CDR1 LNHDA and CDR2 SQIVND (reference sequence). This chain's CDR3 is CASIAGRNTEAFF. The CDR3 bases are TGTGCCAGTATTGCGGGCCGGAACACTGAAGCTTTCTTT.

The rearrangement joins TRBV27 to TRBJ1-3; D may be TRBD1 (6 bases). The CDR3 spans 15 residues. V lost 2 bases to trimming and J lost 2 bases, with 10 bases between them. Germline V lookup: CDR1 MNHEY, CDR2 SMNVEV (reference sequence). The CDR3 coding sequence is TGTGCCAGCAGTTTAAACAGGGTGCCTGGAAACACCATATATTTT. Translating it yields CASSLNRVPGNTIYF.

The gene calls are TRBV29-1 and TRBJ2-5; D unresolved. Judging by the DNA end, TRBJ2-7 fits better; the J call may be wrong. CDR1 and CDR2 (germline): SQVTM, ANQGSEA. The CDR3 has 12 amino acids. CDR3 residues: CSVGEMKYEQYF. CDR3 nucleotide sequence: TGCAGCGTTGGCGAGATGAAGTACGAGCAGTACTTC.

This clone was seen more than once but under ten times. The chain is built from TRBV15 and TRBJ2-7, with D hard to call. Trimming left V 1 base short and J 4 bases short, with 14 bases between. This CDR3 contains 15 residues. The germline CDR1 and CDR2 sequences are LNHNV and YYDKDF (reference sequence). CDR3 sequence (DNA): TGTGCCACCAGCAGAGTGTCCGGTACCGATTACGAGCAGTACTTC. As protein: CATSRVSGTDYEQYF.

This clone has just a few counts. The chain links TRBV7-9 to TRBJ2-1; TRBD1 matches 9 bases. The junction had 11 bases not matched to a gene; V was cut back by 5 bases and J by 9 bases. The CDR3 runs to 15 residues. CDR1 is SEHNR, CDR2 FQNEAQ, per germline (reference sequence). As DNA, the CDR3 is TGTGCCAGCAGCGCCACCGGGACAGGGCCTACTGAGCAGTTCTTC. Protein sequence: CASSATGTGPTEQFF. Looking up the rest from reference TRBV7-9 and TRBJ2-1 gives the full variable domain: DTGVSQNPRHKITKRGQNVTFRCDPISEHNRLYWYRQTLGQGPEFLTYFQNEAQLEKSRLLSDRFSAERPKGSFSTLEIQRTEQGDSAMYLCASSATGTGPTEQFFGPGTRLTVL.

In DNA, the CDR3 is TGTGCCAGCAGCCCCGGACTGGGACGGGAGGGCTATGGCTACACCTTC. It encodes CASSPGLGREGYGYTF. The chain recombines TRBV9 with TRBJ1-2, with D perhaps TRBD1 (5 bases). V lost 4 bases and J 4 bases, leaving 20 bases between the germline ends. The CDR3 length is 16 residues. Per the germline V gene, CDR1 is SGDLS and CDR2 is YYNGEE.

This chain joins TRBV7-9 and TRBJ1-5, with D unresolved. The CDR3 contains 14 residues. V was pared by 1 base and J by 6 bases, with 10 bases between. The V gene's germline CDR1 is SEHNR and CDR2 FQNEAQ (reference sequence). The CDR3 reads CASSLGVMAQPQHF. The CDR3 bases are TGTGCCAGCAGCTTAGGTGTGATGGCTCAGCCCCAGCATTTT.

This clone turned up a few times. The chain employs TRBV7-2 and TRBJ2-3, with TRBD2 identical over 8 bases. Germline V CDR1 and CDR2: SGHTA, FQGNSA. The CDR3 is 17 residues long. V shed 4 bases and J 2 bases; nucleotides not matched to a gene: 11. The CDR3 protein is CASSSLAVVLPTDTQYF. In DNA form, the CDR3 reads TGTGCCAGCAGCTCACTAGCGGTAGTACTTCCCACAGATACGCAGTATTTT. The variable domain in full, with the rest retrieved from reference TRBV7-2 and TRBJ2-3, is GAGVSQSPSNKVTEKGKDVELRCDPISGHTALYWYRQSLGQGLEFLIYFQGNSAPDKSGLPSDRFSAERTGGSVSTLTIQRTQQEDSAVYLCASSSLAVVLPTDTQYFGPGTRLTVL.

This chain joins TRBV27 and TRBJ2-5; 8 bases match TRBD2. Trimming at V came to 4 bases and at J to 0 bases, leaving 13 bases not matched to a gene. The CDR3 consists of 18 residues. CDR1 and CDR2 (germline): MNHEY, SMNVEV (reference sequence). CDR3 sequence reads: CASSSERIAGPYQETQYF. The CDR3 bases are TGTGCCAGCAGTTCTGAGAGGATAGCGGGACCGTACCAAGAGACCCAGTACTTC.

This sequence joins TRBV7-8 and TRBJ2-7; TRBD2 aligns across 14 bases. Germline values: CDR1 SGHVS, CDR2 FQNEAQ. The CDR3 sequence is 17 residues long. The V gene end was trimmed by 2 bases and the J gene end by 6 bases; junction bases not matched to a gene: 9. CDR3 sequence (DNA): TGTGCCAGCAGCTTAATAGGGACTAGCGGGAGATTTCGCGAGCAGTACTTC. Translation: CASSLIGTSGRFREQYF.

There are a few counts of this clone. The V call is TRBV28, the J call TRBJ2-7; D gene ambiguous. V gave up 1 base and J gave up 3 bases, with 13 bases separating them. The germline V gene encodes CDR1 MDHEN and CDR2 SYDVKM. The CDR3 spans 15 residues. The CDR3 DNA reads TGTGCCAGCAGTTTATCCAAGGGCCTGGGCTACGAGCAGTACTTC. It encodes CASSLSKGLGYEQYF.

This clone was detected a few times. The chain couples TRBV28 to TRBJ2-7, with 9 bases fitting TRBD2. Germline loops: CDR1 MDHEN, CDR2 SYDVKM. Germline trimming cut 7 bases from V and 0 bases from J; bases unmatched to any gene: 7. The CDR3 totals 15 residues. CDR3 amino acids: CASTRGGRVSYEQYF. The CDR3 nucleotides read TGTGCCAGCACCAGAGGCGGGAGGGTCTCCTACGAGCAGTACTTC. The complete variable domain, with remaining parts taken from reference TRBV28 and TRBJ2-7, reads DVKVTQSSRYLVKRTGEKVFLECVQDMDHENMFWYRQDPGLGLRLIYFSYDVKMKEKGDIPEGYSVSREKKERFSLILESASTNQTSMYLCASTRGGRVSYEQYFGPGTRLTVT.

This clone has only a few counts. V usage is TRBV4-2 and J usage is TRBJ2-7; unclear D gene. The CDR3 spans 14 residues. The germline V and J ends were trimmed by 1 base and 1 base, with 8 bases remaining between them. Germline V CDR1 and CDR2: LGHNA, YNFKEQ. As DNA, the CDR3 is TGTGCCAGCAGCCAAGTCGTAGATTCCTACGAGCAGTACTTC. As protein: CASSQVVDSYEQYF.

This clone was observed a handful of times. This chain joins TRBV13 and TRBJ2-7; 9 nucleotides line up with TRBD2. Trimming at V came to 8 bases and at J to 0 bases, leaving 17 bases not matched to a gene. Per germline, CDR1 PRHDT and CDR2 FYEKMQ (reference sequence). The CDR3 loop spans 18 amino acids. CDR3 sequence reads: CASGSRSGTSISSYEQYF. DNA of the CDR3: TGTGCCAGCGGATCCAGATCCGGGACTAGCATAAGCTCCTACGAGCAGTACTTC.

The chain uses TRBV7-2 and TRBJ2-5; D is possibly TRBD1 (6 bases). The V end was cut by 4 bases, the J end by 2 bases, with 11 bases between. CDR1 is SGHTA, CDR2 FQGNSA, per germline. This CDR3 region has 14 residues. CDR3 sequence reads: CASSYPGVQETQYF. The DNA of the CDR3 is TGTGCCAGCAGCTACCCAGGGGTGCAAGAGACCCAGTACTTC.